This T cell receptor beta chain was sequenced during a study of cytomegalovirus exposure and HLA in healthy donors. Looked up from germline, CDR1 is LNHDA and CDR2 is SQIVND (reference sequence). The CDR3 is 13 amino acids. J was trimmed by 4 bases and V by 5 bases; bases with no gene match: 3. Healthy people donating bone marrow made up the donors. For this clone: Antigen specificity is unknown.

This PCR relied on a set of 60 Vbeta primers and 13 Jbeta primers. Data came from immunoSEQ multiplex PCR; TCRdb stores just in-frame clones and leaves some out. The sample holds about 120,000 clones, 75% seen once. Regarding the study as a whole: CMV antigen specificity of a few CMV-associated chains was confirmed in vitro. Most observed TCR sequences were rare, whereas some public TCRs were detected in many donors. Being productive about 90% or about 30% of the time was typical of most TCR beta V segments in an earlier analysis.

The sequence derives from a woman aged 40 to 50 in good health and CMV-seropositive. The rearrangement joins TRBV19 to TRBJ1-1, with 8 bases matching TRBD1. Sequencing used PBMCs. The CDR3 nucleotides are TGTGCCAGTAGTGAACAGGGGGGCACTGAAGCTTTCTTT. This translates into CASSEQGGTEAFF.